The 16 T cell receptor beta chains below all came from one sample that was sequenced in a study of tissue T cells after allogeneic stem cell transplantation. Documented time point: mouse harvest day 7 after allogeneic transplant. The graft held 10^6 splenic CD5+ T cells and 10^7 T-cell-depleted bone marrow cells. Sequencing used immunoSEQ multiplex PCR; TCRdb keeps in-frame clones, though not all of them. The sample consists of about 9,500 clones, 47% of them appearing once. Sequenced: gut tissue. All receptors derive from a female BALB/c mouse given C57BL/6 T cells with graft-versus-host disease after an allogeneic hematopoietic cell transplant.

This clone was detected only a few times. The gene names given are mouse names. From the germline J gene comes the end of the CDR3, since the read stops 1 residue before it. The chain recombines TRBV26 with TRBJ1-3; 7 bases align to TRBD1. Per germline, CDR1 KGHPV and CDR2 FQNQEV (reference sequence). The CDR3 has 15 amino acids. The J segment lost 0 bases and the V segment lost 4 bases, leaving 3 bases of the junction unmatched. The CDR3 here is CASSPGQNSGNTLYF. Incomplete CDR3 DNA: TGTGCCAGCAGTCCGGGACAGAATTCTGGAAATACGCTCTAT.

Remarks on this clone: The gene names given are mouse names. Read coverage stops 1 residue before the CDR3 terminus; the germline J gene supplies the remainder. This rearrangement joins TRBV20 to TRBJ1-1; a possible D gene is TRBD1 (5 bases). The CDR3 is 13 amino acids. V was trimmed by 0 bases and J by 1 base, leaving 6 bases between them. Per the germline V gene, CDR1 is GFQATS and CDR2 is STVNSAI. The CDR3 is CGARDGGNTEVFF. The sequenced part of the CDR3 DNA is TGTGGTGCTAGGGATGGGGGGAACACAGAAGTCTTC.

Comments on this clone: The genes are named according to mouse. The sequence runs out 1 residue before the end of the CDR3; the remainder is reconstructed from the germline J gene. V and J are TRBV26 and TRBJ1-1, with D hard to call. Trimming left V 1 base short and J 0 bases short, with 9 bases between. This CDR3 has 15 amino acids. The germline gives CDR1 KGHPV, CDR2 FQNQEV (reference sequence). The DNA read from the CDR3 is TGTGCCAGCAGTCTGTGGGGAGGCTCAAACACAGAAGTCTTC. Protein product: CASSLWGGSNTEVF. The complete CDR3 reads CASSLWGGSNTEVFF.

A word on this clone: Gene names refer to mouse genes. The sequence runs out 1 residue before the end of the CDR3; the remainder is reconstructed from the germline J gene. The chain has TRBV26 and TRBJ2-5; D remains unclear. Germline V CDR1 and CDR2: KGHPV, FQNQEV (reference sequence). This CDR3 contains 14 residues. V lost 4 bases, J lost 0 bases, and 8 bases lay in between. CDR3 DNA (partial): TGTGCCAGCAGTCATACACATAACCAAGACACCCAGTAC. Its translation: CASSHTHNQDTQY. The whole CDR3 reads CASSHTHNQDTQYF.

In this sample, this clone is medium-sized. The genes and germline here are from mouse. The sequence runs out 1 residue before the end of the CDR3; the remainder is reconstructed from the germline J gene. The chain links TRBV26 to TRBJ2-1; D remains unclear. Germline V gene sequence: CDR1 KGHPV, CDR2 FQNQEV (reference sequence). This CDR3 region has 13 residues. V lost 2 bases and J lost 6, with 8 bases in between. The covered CDR3 bases are TGTGCCAGCAGTCTGATGGGAGGTGCTGAGCAGTTC. It is translated as CASSLMGGAEQF. The whole CDR3 protein is CASSLMGGAEQFF. The full variable domain, with the rest looked up from reference TRBV26 and TRBJ2-1, is NSKVIQTPRYLVKGQGQKAKMRCIPEKGHPVVFWYQQNKNNEFKFLINFQNQEVLQQIDMTEKRFSAECPSNSPCSLEIQSSEAGDSALYLCASSLMGGAEQFFGPGTRLTVL.

As for this clone: The genes and germline here are from mouse. The CDR3 DNA, read in part, is TGTGCCAGCTCTCGGACTGGGGGGCATAACTATGCTGAGCAGTTC. Translation gives CASSRTGGHNYAEQF. In full, the CDR3 reads CASSRTGGHNYAEQFF. The chain carries TRBV12-2 and TRBJ2-1; TRBD2 matches 11 bases. Read data end 1 residue before the CDR3 end; the end is taken from the germline J gene. Germline V gene lookup returns CDR1 SGHLS and CDR2 HYDKME. The trim removed 2 bases at V and 0 bases at J, leaving 2 bases unmatched. The CDR3 covers 16 residues.

The count of this clone is one. All gene names here are mouse names. The missing CDR3 end, 1 residue past where the read stops, is filled in from the germline J gene. The gene calls are TRBV26 and TRBJ2-7, with 13 bases identical to TRBD2. Germline assignment: CDR1 KGHPV and CDR2 FQNQEV (reference sequence). The CDR3 is 14 residues long. V shed 5 bases, J shed 3 bases, and the junction held 1 base outside the gene matches. CDR3 protein: CASSGDWGGYEQYF. The sequenced part of the CDR3 DNA is TGTGCCAGCAGTGGGGACTGGGGGGGCTATGAACAGTAC.

Worth noting for this clone: The genes are named according to mouse. The read is 1 residue too short to cover the CDR3 end, so that end is filled in from the germline J gene. The chain uses TRBV31 and TRBJ1-1; D may be TRBD1 (6 bases). Trimming took 2 bases from V and 4 from J, leaving 17 bases between them. Germline V lookup: CDR1 GKSSPN, CDR2 SITVG. This CDR3 comprises 15 residues. The CDR3 sequence: CAWSRGRGGGTEVFF. Partial CDR3 DNA: TGTGCCTGGAGTAGAGGGAGGGGGGGCGGCACAGAAGTCTTC.

On this clone itself: The gene symbols are mouse symbols. The read halts 1 residue ahead of the CDR3 end, with the missing end drawn from the germline J gene. V and J are TRBV4 and TRBJ2-1, with D unclear. This CDR3 region has 12 residues. Germline loops: CDR1 LGHDT, CDR2 YNNKQL (reference sequence). V lost 6 bases and J lost 0, with 3 bases in between. The CDR3 bases that were read are TGTGCCAGCAGGCATAACTATGCTGAGCAGTTC. The encoded protein is CASRHNYAEQF. The full CDR3 is CASRHNYAEQFF.

This clone was seen a single time. Genes here carry mouse names. Partial CDR3 DNA: TGTGCTAGCAGTACCGGGACTGAGGCTTATGAACAGTAC. Protein: CASSTGTEAYEQY. The complete CDR3 sequence is CASSTGTEAYEQYF. The chain is built from TRBV29 and TRBJ2-7, with TRBD2 matching 7 bases. The read falls 1 residue short of the CDR3 end, and the missing part is taken from the germline J gene. This CDR3 is built from 14 residues. CDR1 is MSHET, CDR2 SYDVDS, per germline. J gave up 4 bases and V 5 bases, and 8 bases lay outside the gene matches.

The sample holds a few counts of this clone. Gene names are mouse gene names. The CDR3 goes on 1 residue after the read ends, and that part is filled in from the germline J gene. The chain carries TRBV26 and TRBJ2-7, with D possibly matching TRBD1 (6 bases). The ends were cut back, 7 bases at V and 0 bases at J, with 10 bases in the middle. This CDR3 is built from 13 residues. Germline V gene lookup returns CDR1 KGHPV and CDR2 FQNQEV (reference sequence). The CDR3 DNA, read in part, is TGTGCCAGCACTACAGGGAGCTCCTATGAACAGTAC. Encoded protein: CASTTGSSYEQY. The entire CDR3 sequence reads CASTTGSSYEQYF.

Regarding this clone: Gene names are the mouse ones. The sequence runs out 1 residue before the end of the CDR3; the remainder is reconstructed from the germline J gene. The V and J genes are TRBV26 and TRBJ2-5; no clear D gene. The CDR3 totals 12 residues. Deletions cut 4 bases from V and 4 bases from J, with 6 bases between. Germline V gene data show CDR1 as KGHPV and CDR2 as FQNQEV (reference sequence). The CDR3 DNA, read in part, is TGTGCCAGCAGTCCACAAAAAGACACCCAGTAC. It encodes CASSPQKDTQY. The entire CDR3 protein reads CASSPQKDTQYF.

This clone was found once. Gene names are the mouse ones. The CDR3: CASSSGRGQNTLYF. Incomplete CDR3 DNA: TGTGCCAGCAGTTCCGGGAGAGGCCAAAACACCTTGTAC. The V and J genes are TRBV15 and TRBJ2-4, with D uncertain. The read gets to within 1 residue of the CDR3 end, and the germline J gene fills in the rest. This CDR3 contains 14 residues. The germline gives CDR1 SGHND, CDR2 FRSKSL. Trimming removed 4 bases at V and 3 bases at J, with 11 bases between.

This clone was found once. Mouse germline and gene names are used. The CDR3 extends 1 residue past the end of the read, so its final part is completed from the germline J gene. Different DNA sequences within this sample yield the same CDR3. The chain combines TRBV26 with TRBJ1-2; the D gene is possibly TRBD1 (5 bases). V lost 2 bases, J lost 1 base, and 5 bases lay in between. There are 13 residues in the CDR3. CDR1 KGHPV and CDR2 FQNQEV come from the germline V gene (reference sequence). CDR3 region: CASSLGQNSDYTF. The part of the CDR3 DNA that was read is TGTGCCAGCAGTCTGGGACAAAACTCCGACTACACC.

Turning to this clone: The listed genes are named as in mouse. Read data end 1 residue before the CDR3 end; the end is taken from the germline J gene. The chain couples TRBV26 to TRBJ1-1; 7 positions match TRBD1. Trimming at V came to 4 bases and at J to 3 bases, leaving 2 bases not matched to a gene. This CDR3 has 13 amino acids. Germline values: CDR1 KGHPV, CDR2 FQNQEV (reference sequence). This CDR3 is CASSQGGDTEVFF. The sequenced CDR3 bases are TGTGCCAGCAGTCAAGGGGGCGACACAGAAGTCTTC.

Concerning this clone: The gene names given are mouse names. The read falls 1 residue short of the CDR3 end, and the missing part is taken from the germline J gene. The V gene is TRBV3, the J gene TRBJ2-1; possibly TRBD1 or TRBD2 for D (5 bases each). Germline-derived CDR1 and CDR2 are SNHLY and FYNGKV (reference sequence). The length of the CDR3 is 14 residues. Between the trimmed V and J ends, which lost 3 bases and 3 bases, there was a span of 9 bases. Incomplete CDR3 DNA: TGTGCCAGCAGCTTGGCCGGGGGCTATGCTGAGCAGTTC. It specifies CASSLAGGYAEQF. The whole CDR3 is CASSLAGGYAEQFF.